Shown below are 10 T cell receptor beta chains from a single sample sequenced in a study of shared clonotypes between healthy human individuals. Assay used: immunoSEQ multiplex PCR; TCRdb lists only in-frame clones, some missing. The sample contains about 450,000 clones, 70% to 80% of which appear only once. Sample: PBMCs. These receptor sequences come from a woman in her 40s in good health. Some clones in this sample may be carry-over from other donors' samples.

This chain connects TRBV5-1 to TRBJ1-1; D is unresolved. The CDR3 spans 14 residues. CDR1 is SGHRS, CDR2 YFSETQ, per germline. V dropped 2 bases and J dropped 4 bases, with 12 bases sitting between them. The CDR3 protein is CASSLSGYSTEAFF. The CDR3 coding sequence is TGCGCCAGCAGCTTATCCGGGTATAGCACTGAAGCTTTCTTT.

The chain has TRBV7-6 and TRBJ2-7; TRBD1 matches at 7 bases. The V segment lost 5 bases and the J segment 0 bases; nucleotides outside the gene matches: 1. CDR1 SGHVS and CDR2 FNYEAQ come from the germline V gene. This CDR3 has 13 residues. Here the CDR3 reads CASSRQGSYEQYF. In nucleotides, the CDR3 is TGTGCCAGCAGCAGACAGGGCTCCTACGAGCAGTACTTC.

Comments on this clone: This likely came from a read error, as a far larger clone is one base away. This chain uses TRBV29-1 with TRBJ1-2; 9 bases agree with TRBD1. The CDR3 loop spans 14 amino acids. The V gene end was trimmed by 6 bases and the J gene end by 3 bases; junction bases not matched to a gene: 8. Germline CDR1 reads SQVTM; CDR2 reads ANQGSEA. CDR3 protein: CSVTTGGPDYGYTF. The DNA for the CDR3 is TGCAGCGTGACCACAGGGGGCCCGGACTATGGCTACACCTTC.

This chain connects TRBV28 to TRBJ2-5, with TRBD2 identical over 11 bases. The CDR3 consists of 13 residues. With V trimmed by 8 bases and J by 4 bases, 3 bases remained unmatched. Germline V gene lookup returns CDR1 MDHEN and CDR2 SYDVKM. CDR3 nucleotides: TGTGCCAGCGGGCTAGCGGGAGGAGAGACCCAGTACTTC. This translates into CASGLAGGETQYF.

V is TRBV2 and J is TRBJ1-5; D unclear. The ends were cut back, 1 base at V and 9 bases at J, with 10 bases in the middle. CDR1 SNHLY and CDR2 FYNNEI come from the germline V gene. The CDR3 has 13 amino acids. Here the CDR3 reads CASSEGQQRPQHF. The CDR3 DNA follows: TGTGCCAGCAGTGAAGGTCAGCAGCGGCCCCAGCATTTT.

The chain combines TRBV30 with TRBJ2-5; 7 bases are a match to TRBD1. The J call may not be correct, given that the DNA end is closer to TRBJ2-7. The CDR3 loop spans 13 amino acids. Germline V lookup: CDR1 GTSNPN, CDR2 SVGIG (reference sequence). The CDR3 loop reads CAWRGDSSYEQYF. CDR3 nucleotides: TGTGCCTGGAGGGGGGACAGCTCCTACGAGCAGTACTTC.

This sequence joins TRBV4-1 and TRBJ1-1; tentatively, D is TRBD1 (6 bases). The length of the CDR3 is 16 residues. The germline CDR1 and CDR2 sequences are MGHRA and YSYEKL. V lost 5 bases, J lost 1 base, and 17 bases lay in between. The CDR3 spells CASSSTVSGANTEAFF. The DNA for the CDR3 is TGCGCCAGCAGCTCTACTGTTTCGGGGGCGAACACTGAAGCTTTCTTT.

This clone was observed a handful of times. The CDR3 sequence is CASSQVSGGLAGREQFF. CDR3 DNA sequence: TGTGCCAGCAGCCAAGTTTCGGGGGGACTAGCGGGACGTGAGCAGTTCTTC. This rearrangement joins TRBV4-2 to TRBJ2-1; 13 bases align to TRBD2. The germline gives CDR1 LGHNA, CDR2 YNFKEQ. V dropped 1 base and J dropped 9; count of bases not matched to a gene: 9. The CDR3 has 17 residues.

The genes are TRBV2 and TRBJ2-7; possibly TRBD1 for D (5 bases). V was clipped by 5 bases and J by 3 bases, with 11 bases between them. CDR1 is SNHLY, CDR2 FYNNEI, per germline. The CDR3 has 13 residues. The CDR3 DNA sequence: TGTGCCAGCAGTAGGACAACTCGCTACGAGCAGTACTTC. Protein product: CASSRTTRYEQYF. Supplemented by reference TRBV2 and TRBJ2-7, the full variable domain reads EPEVTQTPSHQVTQMGQEVILRCVPISNHLYFYWYRQILGQKVEFLVSFYNNEISEKSEIFDDQFSVERPDGSNFTLKIRSTKLEDSAMYFCASSRTTRYEQYFGPGTRLTVT.

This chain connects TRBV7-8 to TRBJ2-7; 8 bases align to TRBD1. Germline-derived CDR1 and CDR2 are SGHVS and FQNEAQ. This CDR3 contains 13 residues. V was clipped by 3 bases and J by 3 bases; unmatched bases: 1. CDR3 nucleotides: TGTGCCAGCAGCTTTGGACAGGGCTACGAGCAGTACTTC. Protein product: CASSFGQGYEQYF.